This T cell receptor (beta chain) appears in the sequencing data of a study of CD8 T cells in ankylosing spondylitis. This clonotype was detected ten times or more. Germline lookup yields CDR1 SGHDN and CDR2 FVKESK. The CDR3 runs 14 residues. V was pared by 3 bases and J by 4 bases, with 3 bases of the junction left unmatched. Using its own MiXCR run on the 5' RACE reads, TCRdb lists one record per CDR3 protein. Of 210,000 or so distinct CDR3 sequences listed, about a quarter are singletons. The V gene is TRBV14, the J gene TRBJ1-1; 9 bases fit TRBD1. Material for sequencing was blood, either unsorted or a sorted T cell fraction (not recorded which). This TCR was sampled from a male donor with ankylosing spondylitis or in good health (not recorded which). The CDR3 DNA is TGTGCCAGCAGCCACTTGACAGGGGGCACTGAAGCTTTCTTT. It is translated as CASSHLTGGTEAFF.